A single TCR beta chain is shown here with its context. The antigen is undetermined. This entry belongs to a study of cytomegalovirus exposure and HLA in healthy donors. Points from the study as a whole: Accurate predictions that matched the HLA-A and HLA-B alleles of most subjects were reportedly made from TCR beta sequences. A later look showed TCR association rates differing by HLA locus, highest for DRB1 and lowest for HLA-C.

The CDR3 has 13 amino acids. V dropped 4 bases and J dropped 5; count of bases not matched to a gene: 4. Germline V gene lookup returns CDR1 LNHDA and CDR2 SQIVND (reference sequence). The study ran its PCR with 60 Vbeta and 13 Jbeta primers. The method was immunoSEQ multiplex PCR; TCRdb's version includes in-frame clones alone and lacks a portion of them. There are about 130,000 clones in the sample; 70% occur only once, and under 2.5% lies in the top ten. The receptor was isolated from a woman aged 55-69 years in good health and CMV-seropositive. The chain employs TRBV19 and TRBJ2-5, with 7 bases fitting TRBD1. The sample taken for sequencing was PBMCs. DNA for the CDR3: TGTGCCAGTAGTAAAGGGGGCTGGGAGACCCAGTACTTC. This sequence encodes CASSKGGWETQYF.